The 15 T cell receptor beta chains reported below all come from one sample, sequenced in a study of response to subunit inactivated influenza vaccine. TCRdb ran MiXCR on the RT-PCR reads and lists one entry per CDR3 protein. The sample contains around 540,000 distinct CDR3 sequences, approximately 12% of which appear only once. Specimen: PBMCs from blood, collected on the day of vaccination. The receptors were gathered from a man in his fifties who received an inactivated influenza vaccine.

This clonotype has a handful of counts. This sequence joins TRBV5-1 and TRBJ2-6; possibly TRBD1 for D (5 bases). CDR1 and CDR2 from the germline V gene are SGHRS and YFSETQ. With 0 bases removed from V and 2 bases from J, the gap between germline ends came to 15 bases. The CDR3 consists of 18 residues. CDR3 nucleotides: TGCGCCAGCAGCTTGGAAGTCAGGGTTGTGACTGGGGCCAACGTCCTGACTTTC. Translation gives CASSLEVRVVTGANVLTF.

As to this clonotype: A much larger clone differs from this one at a single base, so this may be a read error. The rearrangement links TRBV12-3 or TRBV12-4 to TRBJ2-3; the D gene is possibly TRBD2 (6 bases). V was cut by 3 bases and J by 1 base, with 29 bases left in between. This CDR3 contains 21 residues. CDR3 coding DNA: TGTGCCAGCAGTTTTCAGAACTCGAGACTATCGGGGGTTTCAGGCACAGATACGCAGTATTTT. This encodes CASSFQNSRLSGVSGTDTQYF.

This clonotype was counted only a few times. The chain joins TRBV6-1 to TRBJ2-3, with D tentatively TRBD2 (6 bases). Germline V lookup: CDR1 MNHNS, CDR2 SASEGT. The ends were cut back, 11 bases at V and 3 bases at J, with 24 bases in the middle. This CDR3 region has 16 residues. The CDR3 region has the DNA TGTGCCGGCCTATTGAGACCTCCTGGGGGGACAGATACGCAGTATTTT. Protein sequence: CAGLLRPPGGTDTQYF.

This clonotype was seen a few times. The rearrangement joins TRBV7-9 to TRBJ2-1; D may be TRBD1 or TRBD2 (5 bases each). Trimming took off 4 bases at V and 5 bases at J, with 15 bases between the two ends. Germline loops: CDR1 SEHNR, CDR2 FQNEAQ (reference sequence). There are 15 residues in the CDR3. The DNA for the CDR3 is TGTGCCAGCAGCTCCCCCGGGACCCCACACAATGAGCAGTTCTTC. Translating it yields CASSSPGTPHNEQFF.

This clonotype was seen only a few times. This rearrangement joins TRBV7-9 to TRBJ2-1; no reliable D call. The CDR3 is 15 residues long. Trimming left V 3 bases short and J 3 bases short, with 12 bases between. Germline CDR1 is SEHNR and CDR2 is FQNEAQ (reference sequence). CDR3 in DNA: TGTGCCAGCAGCTTCGCCGACGTCAACTACAATGAGCAGTTCTTC. It encodes CASSFADVNYNEQFF.

The chain links TRBV6-2 or TRBV6-3 to TRBJ1-1; no clear D. Deletions cut 2 bases from V and 1 base from J, with 8 bases between. Germline values: CDR1 MNHEY, CDR2 SVGEGT. There are 14 residues in the CDR3. CDR3: CASSYGLPNTEAFF. For the CDR3, the DNA is TGTGCCAGCAGTTACGGGTTGCCGAACACTGAAGCTTTCTTT.

The genes are TRBV7-2 and TRBJ1-5; D is unresolved. CDR1 and CDR2 (germline): SGHTA, FQGNSA. This CDR3 has 13 amino acids. V was shortened by 4 bases and J by 5 bases, with 9 bases between the two germline ends. CDR3 protein: CASSYRSDQPQHF. The CDR3 DNA follows: TGTGCCAGCAGCTATAGATCCGATCAGCCCCAGCATTTT.

In this sample, this clonotype turned up many times. The CDR3 DNA is TGTGCCAGCAGTATCGGGACTAGTGGCTACAATGAGCAGTTCTTC. This encodes CASSIGTSGYNEQFF. This rearrangement joins TRBV11-1 to TRBJ2-1; TRBD2 matches at 8 bases. Germline V gives CDR1 SGHAT, CDR2 FQDESV (reference sequence). J lost 3 bases, V lost 6 bases, and 7 bases had no gene match. CDR3 length equals 15 residues.

The chain recombines TRBV5-1 with TRBJ2-7; 8 nucleotides line up with TRBD1. V trimming: 4 bases; J trimming: 4 bases; junction bases outside the gene matches: 10. The CDR3 consists of 15 residues. Per germline, CDR1 SGHRS and CDR2 YFSETQ. CDR3 protein: CASSVTGTGDYEQYF. The CDR3 nucleotides are TGCGCCAGCAGCGTGACCGGGACAGGCGATTACGAGCAGTACTTC.

This clonotype has just a few counts. The chain recombines TRBV27 with TRBJ2-1; weak D call: TRBD2 (6 bases). The CDR3 sequence is 15 residues long. CDR1 is MNHEY, CDR2 SMNVEV, per germline (reference sequence). With 8 bases removed from V and 5 bases from J, the gap between germline ends came to 19 bases. This chain's CDR3 is CASSNPGLGNNEQFF. In DNA form, the CDR3 reads TGTGCCAGCTCAAATCCGGGACTGGGTAACAATGAGCAGTTCTTC.

This clonotype has only a few counts. The J gene is TRBJ2-2, the V gene TRBV5-1; the D gene is possibly TRBD2 (5 bases). In germline, CDR1 is SGHRS, CDR2 YFSETQ. The CDR3 runs to 16 residues. V gave up 3 bases and J gave up 0 bases, with 12 bases separating them. The CDR3 sequence: CASSWAGIANTGELFF. Here the CDR3 DNA reads TGCGCCAGCAGCTGGGCCGGGATCGCGAACACCGGGGAGCTGTTTTTT.

DNA of the CDR3: TGTGCCAGCAGCTTCGCACGACCCACCGGGGAGCTGTTTTTT. It yields the protein CASSFARPTGELFF. This rearrangement joins TRBV7-9 to TRBJ2-2; D not resolved. Between the trimmed V and J ends, which lost 3 bases and 4 bases, there was a span of 9 bases. The germline gives CDR1 SEHNR, CDR2 FQNEAQ (reference sequence). CDR3 length equals 14 residues.

The genes are TRBV20-1 and TRBJ2-1; TRBD1 is a possible D gene (6 bases). This CDR3 comprises 15 residues. The V gene lost 4 bases and the J gene lost 2 bases, with 15 bases spanning the gap. Germline V lookup: CDR1 DFQATT, CDR2 SNEGSKA (reference sequence). The CDR3 here is CSAITSGQPYNEQFF. CDR3 coding DNA: TGCAGTGCTATCACATCGGGACAACCCTACAATGAGCAGTTCTTC.

The rearrangement links TRBV28 to TRBJ2-5; D may be TRBD2 (5 bases). The CDR3 extends over 14 amino acids. Deletions cut 1 base from V and 3 bases from J, with 9 bases between. Germline V gene sequence: CDR1 MDHEN, CDR2 SYDVKM. The CDR3 loop is CASSLSPGEETQYF. CDR3 coding DNA: TGTGCCAGCAGTTTATCCCCCGGGGAAGAGACCCAGTACTTC.

V is TRBV20-1 and J is TRBJ2-7; tentatively, D is TRBD1 or TRBD2 (5 bases each). The CDR3 is 15 residues long. Germline loops: CDR1 DFQATT, CDR2 SNEGSKA (reference sequence). Trimming removed 5 bases from V and 2 bases from J, with 19 bases in between. CDR3 loop: CSAYSGTRGAYEQYF. The CDR3 DNA is TGCAGTGCTTACTCCGGGACGCGAGGTGCCTACGAGCAGTACTTC.